This TCR beta chain was recorded in a study of T cells in Graves' hyperthyroidism and ophthalmopathy. For the study at large: Peripheral blood was drawn at first diagnosis, prior to all treatment. Study-wide findings and caveats: Among clonotypes expanded in thyroid above 0.001, most were also found in blood.

The definition of stable Graves' hyperthyroidism was no ophthalmopathy progression within 18 months. The authors obtained PBMCs from roughly 9.7 ml of fresh peripheral blood. Germline CDR1 and CDR2: PRHDT and FYEKMQ (reference sequence). V was trimmed by 5 bases and J by 4 bases, leaving 12 bases between them. The CDR3 length is 13 residues. The table lists this clonotype with a few counts. Its antigen remains unknown. Amplified TCR beta CDR3 regions came from RNA transcripts. In the first-round RT-PCR of the TCR CDR3, the HTBI primer set was used. TCRdb processed the multiplex PCR reads anew with MiXCR; each CDR3 protein has one entry. The sample lists some 620,000 distinct CDR3 sequences, around 16% seen once, with about 3.8% in the top ten.

The V call is TRBV13, the J call TRBJ2-7; tentatively, D is TRBD1 (5 bases). What was sequenced was blood. The clonotype comes from a woman between 25 and 40 years old with Graves' hyperthyroidism. The CDR3 DNA reads TGTGCCAGCAGCATATGGGGCAGGTACGAGCAGTACTTC. It codes for CASSIWGRYEQYF.